This passage covers 20 T cell receptor beta chains from one sample sequenced in a study of blood T cell repertoires in COVID-19. Libraries were prepared by immunoSEQ multiplex PCR; TCRdb keeps only in-frame clonotypes and omits some of them. The table has 450,000 or so clones, over 85% seen once. Sequencing was performed on peripheral blood. These receptors all come from a man in his late teens or twenties with COVID-19, enrolled during active disease.

This chain connects TRBV5-1 to TRBJ2-3; unclear D gene. The CDR3 totals 14 residues. The germline V gene has CDR1 SGHRS and CDR2 YFSETQ. V was cut by 1 base and J by 0 bases, with 6 bases left in between. CDR3 nucleotide sequence: TGCGCCAGCAGCTTGCCCTCTAGCACAGATACGCAGTATTTT. This sequence encodes CASSLPSSTDTQYF.

This clone was picked up one time. The rearrangement uses TRBV24-1 and TRBJ2-7, with a weak D call TRBD2 (6 bases). CDR1 and CDR2 from the germline V gene are KGHDR and SFDVKD. V was trimmed by 9 bases and J by 0 bases, leaving 8 bases between them. CDR3 length: 12 amino acids. CDR3 coding DNA: TGTGCCACCGCTAGCGCCTCCTACGAGCAGTACTTC. As protein: CATASASYEQYF.

The chain has TRBV6-1 and TRBJ2-7, with 10 bases aligning to TRBD1. V lost 3 bases and J lost 7; bases outside the gene matches: 9. The germline V gene encodes CDR1 MNHNS and CDR2 SASEGT. The CDR3 contains 15 residues. The CDR3 here is CASSDRGQGQWEQYF. The DNA for the CDR3 is TGTGCCAGCAGTGACAGGGGACAGGGGCAATGGGAGCAGTACTTC.

The rearrangement links TRBV24-1 to TRBJ1-5, with D maybe TRBD1 (6 bases). V shed 4 bases and J shed 0 bases, with 15 bases lying between them. The CDR3 has 17 amino acids. Germline loops: CDR1 KGHDR, CDR2 SFDVKD. The CDR3 DNA reads as TGTGCCACCAGTGACCCACCCTGGACAGTTAGCAATCAGCCCCAGCATTTT. It yields the protein CATSDPPWTVSNQPQHF.

The V call is TRBV2, the J call TRBJ2-7; maybe TRBD1 (5 bases). This CDR3 is built from 16 residues. The V end was cut by 4 bases, the J end by 1 base, with 17 bases between. Germline CDR1 SNHLY, CDR2 FYNNEI. This CDR3 is CASSARGTDVSYEQYF. DNA for the CDR3: TGTGCCAGCAGTGCAAGGGGAACAGATGTTTCCTACGAGCAGTACTTC.

This rearrangement joins TRBV2 to TRBJ2-7; TRBD2 might be the D (6 bases). Germline assignment: CDR1 SNHLY and CDR2 FYNNEI. This CDR3 region has 13 residues. V lost 3 bases and J 2 bases, leaving 8 bases between the germline ends. In DNA, the CDR3 is TGTGCCAGCAGTGAGAGGGAGGCCTACGAGCAGTACTTC. This gives the protein CASSEREAYEQYF.

This chain links TRBV18 with TRBJ2-5; the D gene is possibly TRBD1 (6 bases). The germline V and J ends were trimmed by 3 bases and 2 bases, with 13 bases remaining between them. The CDR3 is 15 residues long. The V gene's germline CDR1 is KGHSH and CDR2 LQKENI. The CDR3 protein is CASSPIQGRQETQYF. CDR3 bases: TGTGCCAGCTCACCCATACAGGGCCGACAAGAGACCCAGTACTTC.

About this clone itself: At one end the junction does not follow the germline gene, possibly because of a read error. The chain has TRBV18 and TRBJ1-5; the D is unclear. Germline V gene sequence: CDR1 KGHSH, CDR2 LQKENI. The CDR3 contains 15 residues. DNA for the CDR3: TGTGCCAGCTCACCAATCGACGCTAGCTATCAGCCCCAGCATTTT. It specifies CASSPIDASYQPQHF.

The chain has TRBV3-1 (or the pseudogene TRBV3-2) and TRBJ1-2; 7 bases agree with TRBD1. V lost 1 base to trimming and J lost 6 bases; unmatched junction nucleotides: 8. Germline V gene sequence: CDR1 LGHDT, CDR2 YNNKEL (reference sequence). The CDR3 covers 15 residues. This CDR3 is CASSQGSQGMNGYTF. CDR3 in DNA: TGTGCCAGCAGCCAAGGGTCACAGGGGATGAATGGCTACACCTTC.

The V call is TRBV28, the J call TRBJ2-1, with D maybe TRBD2 (5 bases). Trimming left V 6 bases short and J 10 bases short, with 13 bases between. Germline CDR1 is MDHEN and CDR2 is SYDVKM. CDR3 length: 12 amino acids. The CDR3 reads CASSGRELEQFF. The CDR3 DNA reads TGTGCCAGCAGCGGTCGGGAATTGGAGCAGTTCTTC. Filled out from reference TRBV28 and TRBJ2-1, the complete variable domain reads DVKVTQSSRYLVKRTGEKVFLECVQDMDHENMFWYRQDPGLGLRLIYFSYDVKMKEKGDIPEGYSVSREKKERFSLILESASTNQTSMYLCASSGRELEQFFGPGTRLTVL.

This sequence joins TRBV5-6 and TRBJ2-4; D perhaps matches TRBD1 (6 bases). The CDR3 covers 15 residues. V lost 6 bases and J lost 0, with 13 bases in between. Germline CDR1 SGHDT, CDR2 YYEEEE. This CDR3 is CASTFGGPAKNIQYF. The CDR3 DNA follows: TGTGCCAGCACCTTTGGGGGCCCAGCCAAAAACATTCAGTACTTC.

The V call is TRBV3-1 (or the pseudogene TRBV3-2), the J call TRBJ1-5; TRBD1 matches at 9 bases. The germline gives CDR1 LGHDT, CDR2 YNNKEL (reference sequence). The CDR3 has 15 residues. V gave up 3 bases and J gave up 7 bases; unmatched junction bases: 7. CDR3 in amino acids: CASSQGQGGGQPQHF. The CDR3 DNA sequence: TGTGCCAGCAGCCAGGGACAGGGTGGAGGACAGCCCCAGCATTTT.

The CDR3 nucleotides are TGTGCCAGCTCACTCGGGACATCGGATGAGCAGTTCTTC. Protein: CASSLGTSDEQFF. The chain links TRBV18 to TRBJ2-1; a weak D match, TRBD1 (6 bases). Germline CDR1 is KGHSH and CDR2 is LQKENI. V was cut by 4 bases and J by 8 bases, with 12 bases left in between. This CDR3 spans 13 amino acids.

The genes are TRBV6-1 and TRBJ1-5, with 7 bases that match TRBD1. The CDR3 has 15 residues. Trimming removed 3 bases from V and 2 bases from J; junction bases left unmatched: 4. Germline-derived CDR1 and CDR2 are MNHNS and SASEGT. Here the CDR3 DNA reads TGTGCCAGCAGTGACACCGGACAGGGCAATCAGCCCCAGCATTTT. Translation: CASSDTGQGNQPQHF.

This rearrangement joins TRBV13 to TRBJ2-2; 8 nucleotides align to TRBD2. After removal of 3 bases from V and 5 bases from J, the junction contained 8 bases not matched to a gene. The CDR3 consists of 16 residues. CDR1 and CDR2 from the germline V gene are PRHDT and FYEKMQ (reference sequence). Written as DNA, the CDR3 is TGTGCCAGCAGCTTCTTAACGGGAGGGAATACCGGGGAGCTGTTTTTT. This encodes CASSFLTGGNTGELFF.

The chain recombines TRBV28 with TRBJ1-2, with a weak D call TRBD1 (6 bases). Germline CDR1 and CDR2: MDHEN and SYDVKM. Trimming cost V 2 bases and J 3 bases, with 16 bases left between them. CDR3 length: 16 amino acids. CDR3 amino acids: CASSLPLTGPYYGYTF. The CDR3, as DNA: TGTGCCAGCAGTTTACCCCTGACAGGCCCCTACTATGGCTACACCTTC.

This clone came up once. J is TRBJ2-5 and V is TRBV18, with 7 bases matching TRBD2. Germline CDR1 KGHSH, CDR2 LQKENI. Trimming removed 4 bases from V and 5 bases from J; junction bases left unmatched: 4. The CDR3 loop spans 13 amino acids. The CDR3 loop reads CASSRTSLETQYF. The CDR3 DNA is TGTGCCAGCTCACGGACTAGTTTGGAGACCCAGTACTTC.

The CDR3 loop is CSVEVTASWDTQYF. CDR3 DNA sequence: TGCAGCGTTGAAGTTACAGCTAGCTGGGATACGCAGTATTTT. This sequence joins TRBV29-1 and TRBJ2-3; possible D gene TRBD2, 5 bases. Trimming took off 1 base at V and 6 bases at J, with 14 bases between the two ends. CDR3 length: 14 residues. CDR1 is SQVTM, CDR2 ANQGSEA, per germline.

The chain couples TRBV7-8 to TRBJ1-5, with a possible D match to TRBD1 (5 bases). The CDR3 totals 14 residues. Trimming left V 1 base short and J 7 bases short, with 11 bases between. Germline assignment: CDR1 SGHVS and CDR2 FQNEAQ. CDR3 residues: CASSLEGAWQPQHF. DNA of the CDR3: TGTGCCAGCAGCTTAGAAGGGGCTTGGCAGCCCCAGCATTTT.

Turning to this clone: The sample holds other DNA sequences that translate to the same CDR3. The chain uses TRBV9 and TRBJ2-1; TRBD2 aligns across 8 bases. Germline values: CDR1 SGDLS, CDR2 YYNGEE. This CDR3 region has 15 residues. V lost 2 bases to trimming and J lost 0 bases; unmatched junction nucleotides: 1. As DNA, the CDR3 is TGTGCCAGCAGCGTCGGGAGGGGCTCCTACAATGAGCAGTTCTTC. Translating it yields CASSVGRGSYNEQFF.